The TCR beta chain under discussion was sequenced for a study of cytomegalovirus exposure and HLA in healthy donors. Study-wide background: As an earlier analysis found, 150 million to 200 million T cells yielded 100 million to 130 million unique TCR beta sequences. The study, taken as a whole, reports: In a later analysis, common viral pathogens appeared linked to several of the most significant clusters. TCR beta V- and J-gene trimming was later associated with a missense DCLRE1C variant.

The primer mix had 60 Vbeta and 13 Jbeta primers. TCRdb's copy holds only in-frame clones and misses some; the assay was immunoSEQ multiplex PCR. The data contain about 160,000 clones, about 81% of them singletons. A single count supports this clone. Antigen specificity is unknown. Per germline, CDR1 SGHRS and CDR2 YFSETQ. This CDR3 has 15 residues. The J segment lost 6 bases and the V segment lost 4 bases, leaving 10 bases of the junction unmatched. The rearrangement links TRBV5-1 to TRBJ2-7, with TRBD1 matching over 10 bases. This TCR was sampled from a girl under 10 years old in good health and CMV-seropositive. Sequencing was performed on PBMCs. This CDR3 reads CASSKTTGGASEQYF. The CDR3 DNA follows: TGCGCCAGCAGCAAAACGACAGGGGGCGCATCCGAGCAGTACTTC.